This T cell receptor beta chain was identified during a study of blood T cell repertoires in COVID-19 (dated by TCRdb to the early 2020s). Broadly, across the study: Samples covering the acute and convalescent phases of COVID-19 were provided by collaborators in the United States, Italy and Spain. The prospective study material was composed of cDNA or gDNA derived from T cells, B-cell-depleted T cells, or PBMCs. Deeply sampled blood TCRbeta repertoires from subjects exposed to, actively infected with, or recovered from COVID-19 were included in the dataset. The repertoires were released in a freely available public database meant as a resource for research on the immune response to SARS-CoV-2. Samples were obtained from the ongoing ImmuneRACE study (first 160 participants) and from 1,254 subjects provided by 6 global collaborators. The sample metadata nearly always contained a de-identified subject ID, COVID-19 status, age in years and sex. Where available, HLA class I and class II types were obtained from metadata supplied by the sample provider rather than from assay-based typing.

Results and caveats for the whole study, not just this receptor: The quantity of clinical and demographic metadata differed by source and by participant and was supplied without curation.

From its cysteine to its phenylalanine, the CDR3 spans 15 amino acids. Only the CDR3 part of the read is kept: 45 bases, read in frame from the first base. Deletion took 4 bases off V and 9 bases off J, with a span of 16 bases between the germline ends. As encoded in the germline V gene, CDR1 is MNHEY while CDR2 is SVGEGT. Concerning this clone itself: Its antigen specificity is not known. Base-call qualities are not available, and no considerably larger clone is one nucleotide away.

Whole blood was collected in K2EDTA tubes by collaborating institutions according to the institutions' own protocols. For TCRbeta analysis, collaborator samples were shipped as frozen whole blood, as isolated PBMCs, or as DNA extracted from either sample type. The immunoSEQ Assay, a bias-controlled multiplex PCR, was used to amplify TCRbeta CDR3 regions from genomic DNA. The authors' pipeline ran thus. The number of nucleated cells in each sample was estimated by amplification of reference gene primers within the assay. To quantify the absolute abundance of each unique TCRbeta CDR3 rearrangement, sequence reads were collapsed and filtered. For each sample, productive Simpson clonality was calculated as the square root of Simpson's diversity index across productive rearrangements. TCRdb took over this immuneACCESS table, retaining in-frame rearrangements with V and J assigned. Such tables are incomplete; in checked studies, under half of the missing clones stem from an unresolved V gene, and the remainder is unexplained. V and J calls and clone size are as listed in that table; D and trimming were resolved from the DNA. For this sample the table gives approximately 52,000 clones, of which roughly nine tenths were detected only once. The ten largest clonotypes hold about 16% of the sample.

This receptor chain uses TRBV6-2 or TRBV6-3 and TRBJ1-6; a weak D assignment points to TRBD1 (5 bases agree). This TCR derives from a human donor with active COVID-19. The donor label of this sample is uncertain. The material sequenced was peripheral blood. The nucleotides read TGTGCCAGCAGTTTTTTCGGGGAGGGGAGTTCACCCCTCCACTTT. This yields the protein CASSFFGEGSSPLHF.